This T cell receptor beta chain was identified during a study of lymphopenia after photon versus proton radiotherapy. The study's findings and limits: Only patients who died were analyzed for survival; proton advantage is unproven. Post-nadir TCR diversity decline inversely tracked overall survival among those who died. After the lymphocyte nadir, photon-treated repertoires showed oligoclonal expansion, especially of CD8+ Temra cells. Photon-treated patients lost naive T cells and TCR diversity; proton-treated stayed stable.

A remark on this clone: Its antigen is as yet unknown.

Clones were sequenced by immunoSEQ multiplex PCR, and TCRdb holds only the in-frame ones, with some missing. The data contain around 16,000 clones, around nine tenths of them singletons. This TCR was sampled from a woman in her fifties or sixties with cholangiocarcinoma. Some clones in this sample may be carry-over from other donors' samples. This material consisted of peripheral blood, taken from a patient treated with proton-based radiotherapy.

In DNA form, the CDR3 reads TGCAGCGTTGCCCCAGGGGGCCGTGAGACCCAGTACTTC. Translated, it gives CSVAPGGRETQYF. V and J are TRBV29-1 and TRBJ2-5; 8 positions agree with TRBD1. Germline assignment: CDR1 SQVTM and CDR2 ANQGSEA. The V and J ends lost 4 bases and 5 bases, in that order; junction bases with no gene match: 6. The CDR3 is 13 amino acids.